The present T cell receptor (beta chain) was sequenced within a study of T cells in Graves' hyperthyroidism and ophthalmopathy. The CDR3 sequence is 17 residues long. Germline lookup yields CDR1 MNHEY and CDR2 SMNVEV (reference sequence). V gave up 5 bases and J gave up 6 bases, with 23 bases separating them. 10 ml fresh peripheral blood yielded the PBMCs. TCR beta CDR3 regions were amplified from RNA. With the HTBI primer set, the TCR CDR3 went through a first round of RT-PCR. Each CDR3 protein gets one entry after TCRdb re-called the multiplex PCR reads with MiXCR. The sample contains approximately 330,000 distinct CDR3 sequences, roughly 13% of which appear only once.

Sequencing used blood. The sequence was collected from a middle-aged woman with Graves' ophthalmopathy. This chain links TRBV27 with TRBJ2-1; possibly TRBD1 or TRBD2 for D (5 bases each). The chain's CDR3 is CASSTLSGLALTNEQFF. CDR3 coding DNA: TGTGCCAGCAGTACCCTGTCGGGGCTAGCATTGACCAATGAGCAGTTCTTC.